The 7 T cell receptor beta chains listed next were all sequenced from one sample in a study of T-cell memory formation after mild COVID-19. Each CDR3 protein gets one entry after TCRdb re-called the 5' RACE reads with MiXCR. The repertoire holds 270,000 or so distinct CDR3 sequences, roughly 17% seen once, with roughly 23% in the top ten. Input material: PBMCs or a T cell subset sorted from them (not recorded which). The receptors stem from a man aged 18 to 30 who had mild COVID-19 (a few samples of this study predate the infection). Cell type and time point are not known.

This clonotype occurred a few times. The V and J genes are TRBV12-3 or TRBV12-4 and TRBJ1-1; 7 nucleotides line up with TRBD1. The V gene end was trimmed by 8 bases and the J gene end by 4 bases; junction bases not matched to a gene: 7. This CDR3 has 13 amino acids. The CDR3 reads CASHRGGSTEAFF. CDR3 coding DNA: TGTGCCAGCCACAGGGGTGGGAGCACTGAAGCTTTCTTT.

This clonotype was counted only a few times. V usage is TRBV6-5 and J usage is TRBJ2-1; 8 nucleotides line up with TRBD2. This CDR3 is 18 amino acids long. Unmatched junction bases numbered 9, after V lost 2 bases and J lost 0 bases. Germline V gene lookup returns CDR1 MNHEY and CDR2 SVGAGI. DNA of the CDR3: TGTGCCAGCAGTTACCCGGCGGGGGGCCGGAGCTCCTACAATGAGCAGTTCTTC. It is translated as CASSYPAGGRSSYNEQFF.

CDR3 DNA: TGTGCCACCAGCATACTTAGCCAGGCAAATCCAGATACGCAGTATTTT. Its translation: CATSILSQANPDTQYF. The rearrangement uses TRBV15 and TRBJ2-3; D remains unclear. This CDR3 has 16 residues. Germline V lookup: CDR1 LNHNV, CDR2 YYDKDF (reference sequence). With 4 bases removed from V and 4 bases from J, the gap between germline ends came to 18 bases.

V is TRBV7-2 and J is TRBJ2-7; D gene ambiguous. Germline V lookup: CDR1 SGHTA, CDR2 FQGNSA. The V gene lost 2 bases and the J gene lost 6 bases, with 11 bases spanning the gap. This CDR3 spans 13 amino acids. The CDR3 nucleotides are TGTGCCAGCAGCTTAAGTCCGGGCGGCGAGCAGTACTTC. Translated: CASSLSPGGEQYF.

The rearrangement joins TRBV7-6 to TRBJ2-2, with D unclear. Between the trimmed V and J ends, which lost 2 bases and 2 bases, there was a span of 9 bases. Per the germline V gene, CDR1 is SGHVS and CDR2 is FNYEAQ. This CDR3 is built from 15 residues. CDR3 region: CASSLTAYNTGELFF. In DNA, the CDR3 is TGTGCCAGCAGCTTAACAGCTTATAACACCGGGGAGCTGTTTTTT.

This chain joins TRBV4-3 and TRBJ2-3, with TRBD1 matching 8 bases. With V trimmed by 3 bases and J by 5 bases, 10 bases remained unmatched. CDR1 and CDR2 from the germline V gene are LGHNA and YSLEER. This CDR3 has 16 residues. For the CDR3, the DNA is TGCGCCAGCAGCCATCCTAGGACAGGGAGAGGAGATACGCAGTATTTT. Its translation is CASSHPRTGRGDTQYF.

The J gene is TRBJ2-5, the V gene TRBV6-5; TRBD2 is a possible D gene (6 bases). CDR1 and CDR2 (germline): MNHEY, SVGAGI. The germline V and J ends were trimmed by 2 bases and 4 bases, with 14 bases remaining between them. The CDR3 contains 15 residues. CDR3 in DNA: TGTGCCAGCAGTTACCGTGGCGGGGTAGGAGAGACCCAGTACTTC. It codes for CASSYRGGVGETQYF.